The 10 T cell receptor beta chains below come from one sample, sequenced in a study of graft-versus-host responses after intestinal transplantation. From the graft tissue, intraepithelial and lamina propria lymphocytes were released through processing. The table came from immunoSEQ multiplex PCR; TCRdb's copy has only in-frame clones and leaves some out. The repertoire holds 14,000 or so clones, with 77% as singletons. Here the sequenced sample was ileum tissue, taken roughly 26 days after intestinal transplant. All receptors derive from a human patient who received an intestinal transplant, so some T cells may come from the graft donor.

This chain links TRBV29-1 with TRBJ1-3; D not resolved. There are 13 residues in the CDR3. The ends were cut back, 4 bases at V and 0 bases at J, with 7 bases in the middle. CDR1 is SQVTM and CDR2 is ANQGSEA in the germline V gene. CDR3 sequence reads: CSVGYSSGNTIYF. The DNA for the CDR3 is TGCAGCGTTGGATACAGCTCTGGAAACACCATATATTTT.

On this clone itself: Other DNA sequences within the sample encode an identical CDR3. V usage is TRBV18 and J usage is TRBJ2-2; D gene unclear. Germline lookup yields CDR1 KGHSH and CDR2 LQKENI. Trimming shortened V by 3 bases and J by 1 base, and 6 bases separated the two germline ends. The CDR3 totals 14 residues. The DNA for the CDR3 is TGTGCCAGCTCACCGAGGCAGAACACCGGGGAGCTGTTTTTT. Amino acid sequence: CASSPRQNTGELFF. Using reference TRBV18 and TRBJ2-2 for the parts outside the CDR3, the full variable domain is NAGVMQNPRHLVRRRGQEARLRCSPMKGHSHVYWYRQLPEEGLKFMVYLQKENIIDESGMPKERFSAEFPKEGPSILRIQQVVRGDSAAYFCASSPRQNTGELFFGEGSRLTVL.

This clone was recorded once. The rearrangement links TRBV5-4 to TRBJ1-4; 8 nucleotides agree with TRBD1. The CDR3 runs to 15 residues. CDR1 is SGHNT and CDR2 is YYREEE in the germline V gene (reference sequence). V was clipped by 0 bases and J by 8 bases; unmatched bases: 6. Here the CDR3 reads CASSLGQGAGEKLFF. The CDR3 region has the DNA TGTGCCAGCAGCTTGGGTCAGGGGGCAGGGGAAAAACTGTTTTTT.

The rearrangement links TRBV4-1 to TRBJ1-2; D remains ambiguous. The V gene lost 4 bases and the J gene lost 0 bases, with 6 bases spanning the gap. The CDR3 runs to 13 residues. CDR1 and CDR2 (germline): MGHRA, YSYEKL. For the CDR3, the DNA is TGCGCCAGCAGCCTGGGAGCTAACTATGGCTACACCTTC. It codes for CASSLGANYGYTF.

In this sample, this clone turned up once. The J gene is TRBJ2-4, the V gene TRBV6-1; D is perhaps TRBD2 (5 bases). Trimming removed 6 bases at V and 3 bases at J, with 12 bases between. CDR1 and CDR2 (germline): MNHNS, SASEGT. CDR3 length: 14 residues. CDR3 in DNA: TGTGCCAGCAGAGCCTGGGAGCGCAAAAACATTCAGTACTTC. This codes for CASRAWERKNIQYF.

This clone is labeled medium-sized. This chain joins TRBV4-3 and TRBJ2-1; TRBD2 aligns across 9 bases. The CDR3 totals 17 residues. The ends lost 0 bases at V and 2 bases at J; junction bases unmatched: 5. Germline V lookup: CDR1 LGHNA, CDR2 YSLEER. CDR3: CASSQEIGGGAYNEQFF. In DNA, the CDR3 is TGCGCCAGCAGCCAAGAAATCGGCGGGGGGGCCTACAATGAGCAGTTCTTC.

J is TRBJ2-1 and V is TRBV5-4; 8 bases match TRBD2. CDR1 SGHNT and CDR2 YYREEE come from the germline V gene (reference sequence). Unmatched junction bases numbered 4, after V lost 1 base and J lost 4 bases. This CDR3 has 15 residues. Here the CDR3 DNA reads TGTGCCAGCAGCTTGAGGGCTAGCGGGTACAATGAGCAGTTCTTC. It specifies CASSLRASGYNEQFF.

This rearrangement joins TRBV7-2 to TRBJ2-3, with D possibly being TRBD1 (5 bases). The V gene lost 2 bases and the J gene lost 6 bases, with 12 bases spanning the gap. This CDR3 contains 14 residues. Looked up from germline, CDR1 is SGHTA and CDR2 is FQGNSA. The CDR3 nucleotides are TGTGCCAGCAGCTTAAACGGACACGGGGATACGCAGTATTTT. This translates into CASSLNGHGDTQYF.

The chain carries TRBV5-6 and TRBJ2-7; D is unresolved. CDR3 length: 14 residues. Germline V gene data show CDR1 as SGHDT and CDR2 as YYEEEE. Between the trimmed V and J ends, which lost 1 base and 0 bases, there was a span of 8 bases. DNA of the CDR3: TGTGCCAGCAGCTTGTGGTACAGCTCCTACGAGCAGTACGTC. Amino acid sequence: CASSLWYSSYEQYV.

The genes are TRBV4-3 and TRBJ2-1; TRBD2 matches at 7 bases. The CDR3 is 16 amino acids. V lost 3 bases, J lost 4 bases, and 9 bases stayed unmatched. Germline V lookup: CDR1 LGHNA, CDR2 YSLEER. The CDR3 loop reads CASSQVPLGGYNEQFF. The CDR3 DNA reads TGCGCCAGCAGCCAGGTCCCCCTGGGGGGGTACAATGAGCAGTTCTTC.